This is a list of T cell receptor beta chains from one sample in a study of cytomegalovirus exposure and HLA in healthy donors. TCRdb keeps only in-frame clones here, not all; method: immunoSEQ multiplex PCR. The profile covers approximately 170,000 clones, with about 85% appearing a single time and approximately 1.2% taken by the ten largest. The sequencing input was PBMCs. These receptors all stem from a man between 50 and 59 years old in good health and CMV-seropositive. Both conserved end residues are part of each CDR3.

v_call cdr3_aa
TRBV6-1 CASSSGQGIYEQYF
TRBV5-1 CASSLMAGDGELFF
TRBV5-1 CASSRFEGAGLRYEQYF
TRBV5-1 CASSDSGGSGRDTQYF
TRBV10-3 CAISESWAVSGNTIYF
TRBV5-1 CASSLGTGGRRTEAFF
TRBV6-1 CASRNRGTNTGELFF
TRBV10-1 CASSVGQTNYGYTF
TRBV4-3 CASSFGQGIDNEQFF
TRBV28 CASSLSWHNEQFF
TRBV28 CASSYDSSNQPQHF
TRBV28 CASSLGGLAGPNEQFF
TRBV2 CASSGRNNQPQHF
TRBV5-1 CASSLVEYGEQYF
TRBV7-8 CASSLVSPTGGYEQYF
TRBV4-2 CASSPWGGREGEQYF
TRBV18 CASSPQGGGGNQPQHF
TRBV27 CASTPREGNLQETQYF
TRBV7-9 CASSNRDYNNEQFF
TRBV27 CASSLRGVYNEQFF
TRBV7-2 CASSLAGTPGLSYNEQFF
TRBV4-3 CASSQGWTSGTYNEQFF
TRBV6-1 CASSEAGANYGYTF
TRBV28 CASSLTRLSSYEQYF
TRBV4-3 CASSQGREVGIYEQYF
TRBV7-3 CASSLLADSTYEQYF